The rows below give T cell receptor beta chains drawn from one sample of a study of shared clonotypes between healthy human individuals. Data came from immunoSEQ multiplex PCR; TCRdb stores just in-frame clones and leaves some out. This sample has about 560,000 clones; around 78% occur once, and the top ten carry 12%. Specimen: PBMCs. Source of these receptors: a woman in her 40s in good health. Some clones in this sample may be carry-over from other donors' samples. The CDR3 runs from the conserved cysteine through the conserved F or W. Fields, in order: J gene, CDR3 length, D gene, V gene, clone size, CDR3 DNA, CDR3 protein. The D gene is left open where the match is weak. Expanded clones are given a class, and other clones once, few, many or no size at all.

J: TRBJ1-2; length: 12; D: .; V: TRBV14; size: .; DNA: TGTGCCAGCAGCCCCTCGGCTCGGGGCTACACCTTC; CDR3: CASSPSARGYTF
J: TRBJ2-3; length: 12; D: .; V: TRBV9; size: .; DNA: TGTGCCAGCAGCGTAGTAACAGATACGCAGTATTTT; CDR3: CASSVVTDTQYF
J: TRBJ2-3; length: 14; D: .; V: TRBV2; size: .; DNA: TGTGCCAGCGGCCGACAGATAGTTACAGATACGCAGTATTTT; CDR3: CASGRQIVTDTQYF
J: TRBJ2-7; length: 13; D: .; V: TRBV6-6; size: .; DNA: TGTGCCAGCAGTCATCGACAGTCCTACGAGCAGTACTTC; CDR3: CASSHRQSYEQYF
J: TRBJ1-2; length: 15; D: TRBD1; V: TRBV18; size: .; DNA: TGTGCCAGCTCACCCCCCGGGACAGGCTTCTATGGCTACACCTTC; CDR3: CASSPPGTGFYGYTF
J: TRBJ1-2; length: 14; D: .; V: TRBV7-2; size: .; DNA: TGTGCCAGCAGCCCAGCAGGGACCAACTATGGCTACACCTTC; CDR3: CASSPAGTNYGYTF
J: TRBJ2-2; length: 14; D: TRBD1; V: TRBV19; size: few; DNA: TGTGCCAGTAATCCCGACAGGGTAGCCGGGGAGCTGTTTTTT; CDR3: CASNPDRVAGELFF
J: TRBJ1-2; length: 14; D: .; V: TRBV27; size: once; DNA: TGTGCCAGCAGTTCGGGTGCAGGGTGGCGCGGCTACACCTTC; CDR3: CASSSGAGWRGYTF
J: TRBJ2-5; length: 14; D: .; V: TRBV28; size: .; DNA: TGTGCCAGCACCCCAGGGGACACAGGGGAGACCCAGTACTTC; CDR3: CASTPGDTGETQYF
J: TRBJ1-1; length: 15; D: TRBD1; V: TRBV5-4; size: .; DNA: TGTGCCAGCAGCTCCGCCGGGACAGGGGGCACTGAAGCTTTCTTT; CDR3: CASSSAGTGGTEAFF
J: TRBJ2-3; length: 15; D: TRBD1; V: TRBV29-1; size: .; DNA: TGCAGCGTATCTCTTACAGGGGAAGCCACAGATACGCAGTATTTT; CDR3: CSVSLTGEATDTQYF
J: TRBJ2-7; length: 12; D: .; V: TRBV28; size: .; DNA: TGTGCCAGCAGTACCCGGACGGGCGAGCAGTACTTC; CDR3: CASSTRTGEQYF
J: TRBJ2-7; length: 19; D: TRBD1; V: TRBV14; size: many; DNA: TGTGCCAGCAGCCAAGGGGCCCCCTATGACAGGGGGAGCTCCTACGAGCAGTACTTC; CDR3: CASSQGAPYDRGSSYEQYF
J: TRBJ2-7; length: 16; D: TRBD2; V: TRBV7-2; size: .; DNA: TGTGCCAGCAGCCCAGGGGGAGCGGGAGGGGCTTACGAGCAGTACTTC; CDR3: CASSPGGAGGAYEQYF
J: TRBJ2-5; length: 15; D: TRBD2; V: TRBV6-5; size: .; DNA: TGTGCCAGCAGTTACCTATCGGCGGGGGTGGAGACCCAGTACTTC; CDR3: CASSYLSAGVETQYF
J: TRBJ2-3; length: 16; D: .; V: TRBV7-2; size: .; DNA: TGTGCCAGCAGCTTAGCGTACGGAGGGGGGGCAGATACGCAGTATTTT; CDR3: CASSLAYGGGADTQYF
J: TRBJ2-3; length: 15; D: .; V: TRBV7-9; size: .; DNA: TGTGCCAGCAGCTTATTACTCCCCGAGATAGATACGCAGTATTTT; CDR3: CASSLLLPEIDTQYF
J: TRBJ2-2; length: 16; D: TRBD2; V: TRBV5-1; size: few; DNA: TGCGCCAGCAGCTTGGCGACTAGCGGGCGAACCGGGGAGCTGTTTTTT; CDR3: CASSLATSGRTGELFF
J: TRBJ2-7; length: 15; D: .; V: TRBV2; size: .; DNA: TGTGCCAGCAGTGAAGATGGTCAAAAGGTCTACGAGCAGTACTTC; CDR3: CASSEDGQKVYEQYF
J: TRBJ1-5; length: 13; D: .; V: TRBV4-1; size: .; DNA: TGCGCCAGCAGCCAATGGGAGAATCAGCCCCAGCATTTT; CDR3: CASSQWENQPQHF
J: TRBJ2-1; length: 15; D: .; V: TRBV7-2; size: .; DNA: TGTGCCAGCAGCACAGGGGGGGGCTGGTACAATGAGCAGTTCTTC; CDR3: CASSTGGGWYNEQFF
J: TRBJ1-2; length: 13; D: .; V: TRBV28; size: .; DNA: TGTGCCAGCAGTCCACCCCGAGCCTATGGCTACACCTTC; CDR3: CASSPPRAYGYTF
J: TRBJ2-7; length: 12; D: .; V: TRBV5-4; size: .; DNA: TGTGCCAGCAGCAGGGACTCCTACGAGCAGTACTTC; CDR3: CASSRDSYEQYF
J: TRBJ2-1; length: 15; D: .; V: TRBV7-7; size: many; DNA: TGTGCTAGCAGCTTAGAGGAAAGCTCCTACAATGAGCAGTTCTTC; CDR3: CASSLEESSYNEQFF
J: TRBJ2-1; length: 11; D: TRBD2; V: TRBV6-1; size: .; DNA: TGTGCCAGCATCCGACTAGCGGAGCAGTTCTTC; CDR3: CASIRLAEQFF
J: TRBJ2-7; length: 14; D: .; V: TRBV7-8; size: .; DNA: TGTGCCAGCAGCACCGACCCTCCGCCTAACGAGCAGTACTTC; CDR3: CASSTDPPPNEQYF
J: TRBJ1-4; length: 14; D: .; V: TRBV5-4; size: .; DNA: TGTGCCACCACCCCGAGAGGCGGAAACGAAAAACTGTTTTTT; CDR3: CATTPRGGNEKLFF
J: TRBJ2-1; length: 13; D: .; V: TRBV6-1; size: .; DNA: TGTGCCAGCAGTGAATGGGGCGGCGATGAGCAGTTCTTC; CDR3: CASSEWGGDEQFF
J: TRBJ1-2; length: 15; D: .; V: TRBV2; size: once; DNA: TGTGCCAGCAGTCTAAGGACAGACGCAGTTTATGGCTACACCTTC; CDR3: CASSLRTDAVYGYTF
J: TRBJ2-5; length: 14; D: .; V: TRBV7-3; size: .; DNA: TGTGCCAGCAGGGTTGGACCTACTCAAGAGACCCAGTACTTC; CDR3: CASRVGPTQETQYF
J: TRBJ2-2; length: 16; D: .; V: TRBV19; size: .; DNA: TGTGCCAGTAGTATCACTAGCAACCTTGGTGGCGGGGAGCTGTTTTTT; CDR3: CASSITSNLGGGELFF
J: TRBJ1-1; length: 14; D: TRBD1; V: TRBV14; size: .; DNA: TGTGCCAGCAGCTCCCACAGGGGATCCACTGAAGCTTTCTTT; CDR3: CASSSHRGSTEAFF
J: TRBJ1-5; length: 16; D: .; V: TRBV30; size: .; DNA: TGTGCCTGGAGGTTCCGGGACACCTATAGCAATCAGCCCCAGCATTTT; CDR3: CAWRFRDTYSNQPQHF
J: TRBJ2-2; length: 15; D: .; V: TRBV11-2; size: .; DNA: TGTGCCACCGGACTCGGGAGCCAGAACACCGGGGAGCTGTTTTTT; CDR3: CATGLGSQNTGELFF
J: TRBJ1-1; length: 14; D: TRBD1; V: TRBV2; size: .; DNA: TGTGCCAGCATCGGGACAGGGCTGGGGACTGAAGCTTTCTTT; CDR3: CASIGTGLGTEAFF
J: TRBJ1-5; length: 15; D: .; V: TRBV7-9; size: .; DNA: TGTGCCAGCAGCCCCGGGCCCAGGGGCAGTCAGCCCCAGCATTTT; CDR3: CASSPGPRGSQPQHF
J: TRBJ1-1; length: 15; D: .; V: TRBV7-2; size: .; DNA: TGTGCCAGCAGCGCCTCCGGATTGCTGAACACTGAAGCTTTCTTT; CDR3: CASSASGLLNTEAFF
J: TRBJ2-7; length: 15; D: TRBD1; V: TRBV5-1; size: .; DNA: TGCGCCAGCAGCTCACCGGGACAGGGGGCCTACGAGCAGTACTTC; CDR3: CASSSPGQGAYEQYF
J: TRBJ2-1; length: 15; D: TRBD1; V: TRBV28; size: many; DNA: TGTGCCAGCAGTTCCCCCGGGACAGTGAACAATGAGCAGTTCTTC; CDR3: CASSSPGTVNNEQFF
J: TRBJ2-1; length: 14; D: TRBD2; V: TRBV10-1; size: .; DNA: TGCGCCAGCAGTGAGTCTGCCGGGAGGAATGAGCAGTTCTTC; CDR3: CASSESAGRNEQFF
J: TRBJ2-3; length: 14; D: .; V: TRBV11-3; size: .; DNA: TGTGCCAGCAGCAGTACAGGCGGGGCAGATACGCAGTATTTT; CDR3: CASSSTGGADTQYF
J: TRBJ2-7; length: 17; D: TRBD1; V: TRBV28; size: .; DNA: TGTGCCAGCAGGCTTTCAAGATCCCCGGGACAGGCCTACGAGCAGTACTTC; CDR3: CASRLSRSPGQAYEQYF
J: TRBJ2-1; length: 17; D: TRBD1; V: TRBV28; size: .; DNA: TGTGCCAGCAGTATGACAGGGGCAAAAATCTCCTACAATGAGCAGTTCTTC; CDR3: CASSMTGAKISYNEQFF
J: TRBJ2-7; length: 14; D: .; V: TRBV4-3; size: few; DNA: TGCGCCAGCAGCCAAGGGCTGGGATCCTACGAGCAGTACTTC; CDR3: CASSQGLGSYEQYF
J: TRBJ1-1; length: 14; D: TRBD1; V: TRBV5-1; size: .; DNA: TGCGCCAGCAGCTTGGTAGGGACAGGGGGTGAAGCTTTCTTT; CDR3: CASSLVGTGGEAFF
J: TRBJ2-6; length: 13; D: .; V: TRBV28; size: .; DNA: TGTGCCAGCAGTTCCCTCTTTTACGGTGCCTGCGCTTTC; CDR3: CASSSLFYGACAF
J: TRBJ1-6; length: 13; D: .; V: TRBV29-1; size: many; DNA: TGCAGCGTCCTACCAAGGGACGATTCACCCCTCCACTTT; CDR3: CSVLPRDDSPLHF
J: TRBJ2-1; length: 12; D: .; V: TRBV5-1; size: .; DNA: TGCGCCAGCAGTGAATACAACAATGAGCAGTTCTTC; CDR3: CASSEYNNEQFF